The present T cell receptor (beta chain) was sequenced within a study of T cell responses to AZD1222 COVID-19 vaccine. General study findings and limits: Donors skewed white British and female; clonal diversity was possibly underestimated. Vaccine-associated CD4 TCRs spanned spike, dominant at 160-218 and 743-854. Per reports, nearly half of all spike-specific TCRs target regions that are unmutated in variants.

As regards this clone: Its target is not known.

Germline V gene lookup returns CDR1 MNHEY and CDR2 SVGAGI. V lost 5 bases to trimming and J lost 6 bases; unmatched junction nucleotides: 6. The CDR3 is 13 residues long. Clones were sequenced by immunoSEQ multiplex PCR, and TCRdb holds only the in-frame ones, with some missing. This sample yields over 100,000 clones, of which approximately 90% are seen a single time; 20% to 25% belongs to the top ten. The sample consisted of peripheral blood, taken on day 0 of AZD1222 vaccination. V is TRBV6-5 and J is TRBJ1-1; 7 bases line up with TRBD1. The TCR comes from an adult in good health. CDR3 protein: CASSNRDSAEAFF. CDR3 DNA: TGTGCCAGCAGTAACCGGGACAGCGCTGAAGCTTTCTTT.